The clone carrying this T cell receptor beta chain occurred a few times. Its cognate antigen is unknown. These data originate in a study of T-cell reconstitution after alpha-beta-depleted transplantation in children. Study-wide findings and caveats: At day 60, the high TCRbeta diversity found in some patients originated from recipient T cells and thymic progenitors that had survived. Several hundred rapidly expanded clones from non-depleted graft cells reportedly supplied alpha-beta T cells about two months post-transplant.

Germline CDR1 and CDR2: DFQATT and SNEGSKA (reference sequence). The CDR3 is 15 amino acids. Trimming cost V 6 bases and J 5 bases; bases outside gene matches: 9. Preparation of the TCRbeta library used unique molecular identifiers. One entry per CDR3 protein results from TCRdb running MiXCR on the PCR reads. The repertoire consists of 90,000 to 130,000 distinct CDR3 sequences, with approximately 6.9% occurring once and the leading ten covering approximately 25%. The sample here was PBMCs, mostly from graft donor cells, taken 360 days after TCRalphabeta/CD19-depleted stem cell transplant. This chain connects TRBV20-1 to TRBJ1-6; TRBD1 aligns across 8 bases. The source is a male patient between 2 and 15 years old who had a stem cell transplant for acute lymphoblastic leukemia, so the T cells may come from the graft donor. The chain's CDR3 is CSAIQGAFNNSPLHF. The DNA of the CDR3 is TGCAGTGCAATTCAGGGGGCCTTTAATAATTCACCCCTCCACTTT.